These 12 T cell receptor beta chains were sequenced from one sample in a study of T cell responses to AZD1222 COVID-19 vaccine. TCRdb's table, derived via immunoSEQ multiplex PCR, lists solely in-frame clones and lacks some. The sample holds about 110,000 clones, around nine tenths seen once. The sequenced sample was peripheral blood, obtained 28 days after the second AZD1222 dose. Receptor source: an adult who received the AZD1222 COVID-19 vaccine.

The chain couples TRBV7-2 to TRBJ2-7; no clear D gene. CDR1 and CDR2 from the germline V gene are SGHTA and FQGNSA. The V and J ends lost 4 bases and 3 bases respectively, with 10 bases between them. The CDR3 consists of 13 residues. The CDR3 DNA sequence: TGTGCCAGCAGCTCCCCTGCCCACTACGAGCAGTACTTC. Translated, it gives CASSSPAHYEQYF.

The V gene is TRBV25-1, the J gene TRBJ1-3; 9 bases fit TRBD1. V was pared by 5 bases and J by 4 bases, with 6 bases of the junction left unmatched. Germline CDR1 MGHDK, CDR2 SYGVNS. The CDR3 spans 15 residues. Written as DNA, the CDR3 is TGTGCCAGCAGTACGGGACAGGGAGGCGGAAACACCATATATTTT. Encoded protein: CASSTGQGGGNTIYF.

In its sample, this clone was seen once. V and J are TRBV7-9 and TRBJ2-7; D is tentatively TRBD1 or TRBD2 (5 bases each). CDR1 and CDR2 from the germline V gene are SEHNR and FQNEAQ (reference sequence). V was clipped by 4 bases and J by 6 bases, with 13 bases between them. The CDR3 loop spans 13 amino acids. The CDR3 DNA follows: TGTGCCAGCAGCTCTATCCTGGGGGTCGAGCAGTACTTC. Protein product: CASSSILGVEQYF.

This chain connects TRBV27 to TRBJ2-1, with TRBD2 as a possible D gene (5 bases). The CDR3 is made up of 16 amino acids. Germline CDR1 and CDR2: MNHEY and SMNVEV (reference sequence). Trimming pared 0 bases from V and 4 bases from J, leaving 13 bases between. CDR3 residues: CASSLSSRERYNEQFF. The DNA for the CDR3 is TGTGCCAGCAGTTTATCGTCGAGGGAGAGGTACAATGAGCAGTTCTTC.

The chain is built from TRBV5-6 and TRBJ1-2; D perhaps matches TRBD1 (5 bases). Looked up from germline, CDR1 is SGHDT and CDR2 is YYEEEE. Between the trimmed V and J ends, which lost 4 bases and 4 bases, there was a span of 26 bases. This CDR3 region has 18 residues. The DNA of the CDR3 is TGTGCCAGCAGCCATCGGGACGGCGGCCTCCAACTCCTCTATGGCTACACCTTC. Protein sequence: CASSHRDGGLQLLYGYTF.

The chain joins TRBV3-1 (or the pseudogene TRBV3-2) to TRBJ2-7; TRBD2 is a possible D gene (6 bases). Germline assignment: CDR1 LGHDT and CDR2 YNNKEL (reference sequence). The V end was cut by 7 bases, the J end by 2 bases, with 15 bases between. The CDR3 spans 14 residues. CDR3 sequence (DNA): TGTGCCAGCACCCCCGGAGGGGACCCCTACGAGCAGTACTTC. Amino acids: CASTPGGDPYEQYF.

This clone was found once. CDR3: CASRQLAAAMGPQHF. CDR3 bases: TGTGCCAGCAGGCAACTGGCAGCGGCCATGGGGCCCCAGCATTTT. This chain links TRBV2 with TRBJ1-5; D is ambiguous. Germline V CDR1 and CDR2: SNHLY, FYNNEI. Trimming pared 6 bases from V and 9 bases from J, leaving 21 bases between. The length of the CDR3 is 15 residues. Full variable domain (rest looked up from reference TRBV2 and TRBJ1-5): EPEVTQTPSHQVTQMGQEVILRCVPISNHLYFYWYRQILGQKVEFLVSFYNNEISEKSEIFDDQFSVERPDGSNFTLKIRSTKLEDSAMYFCASRQLAAAMGPQHFGDGTRLSIL.

This chain links TRBV7-8 with TRBJ1-5; 7 bases agree with TRBD1. The germline V gene encodes CDR1 SGHVS and CDR2 FQNEAQ. V shed 4 bases and J 2 bases; nucleotides not matched to a gene: 2. The CDR3 runs to 14 residues. The CDR3 loop is CASSSTGGNQPQHF. The CDR3 nucleotides read TGTGCCAGCAGCTCTACAGGGGGCAATCAGCCCCAGCATTTT.

The chain combines TRBV28 with TRBJ1-5, with D possibly matching TRBD1 (6 bases). Germline V gene data show CDR1 as MDHEN and CDR2 as SYDVKM. This CDR3 has 13 amino acids. Trimming shortened V by 2 bases and J by 5 bases, and 7 bases separated the two germline ends. The CDR3 DNA follows: TGTGCCAGCAGTTTAAGGGGGGATCAGCCCCAGCATTTT. Translation: CASSLRGDQPQHF. Supplemented by reference TRBV28 and TRBJ1-5, the full variable domain reads DVKVTQSSRYLVKRTGEKVFLECVQDMDHENMFWYRQDPGLGLRLIYFSYDVKMKEKGDIPEGYSVSREKKERFSLILESASTNQTSMYLCASSLRGDQPQHFGDGTRLSIL.

As regards this clone: A junction boundary mismatches the germline segment, possibly from a read error. The rearrangement uses TRBV5-4 and TRBJ1-2; 7 bases are a match to TRBD1. Germline V gives CDR1 SGHNT, CDR2 YYREEE (reference sequence). The CDR3 loop spans 15 amino acids. CDR3 region: CASSLDRSGNYGYTF. As DNA, the CDR3 is TGTGCCAGCAGTTTGGACAGGAGCGGAAACTATGGCTACACCTTC.

The chain has TRBV10-3 and TRBJ2-1; TRBD2 matches 13 bases. Trimming cost V 4 bases and J 6 bases; bases outside gene matches: 6. CDR3 length: 16 amino acids. Germline assignment: CDR1 ENHRY and CDR2 SYGVKD. In DNA form, the CDR3 reads TGTGCCATCAGTGCACACGGGACTAGCGGGATCAATGAGCAGTTCTTC. Protein: CAISAHGTSGINEQFF.

The J gene is TRBJ1-4, the V gene TRBV24-1; D is unresolved. The CDR3 extends over 13 amino acids. CDR1 KGHDR and CDR2 SFDVKD come from the germline V gene. Trimming shortened V by 8 bases and J by 3 bases, and 9 bases separated the two germline ends. The CDR3 sequence: CATTKRANEKLFF. CDR3 bases: TGTGCCACCACAAAGCGGGCTAATGAAAAACTGTTTTTT.